The clone carrying this TCR beta chain has at least ten counts. TCRdb used MiXCR to reprocess the 5' RACE reads, holding one entry per CDR3 protein. The sample lists 510,000 or so distinct CDR3 sequences, 15% to 20% occurring once. The entry originates in a study of T cells after yellow fever vaccination. CDR3 length: 17 residues. Germline V gene data show CDR1 as SGHAT and CDR2 as FQNNGV. V was pared by 4 bases and J by 0 bases, with 17 bases between. The specimen comprised PBMCs, sampled 15 days after the yellow fever booster vaccination. V usage is TRBV11-2 and J usage is TRBJ2-3; tentative D call: TRBD2 (6 bases). The TCR sequence derives from a young man who received the YFV17D yellow fever vaccine. CDR3 loop: CASSWRGAHLSTDTQYF. The DNA of the CDR3 is TGTGCCAGCAGCTGGAGGGGTGCCCACCTAAGCACAGATACGCAGTATTTT.